A selection of T cell receptor beta chains follows, all from one sample in a study of neoadjuvant anti-PD-1 for oral cavity cancer. TCRdb's copy holds only in-frame clones and misses some; the assay was immunoSEQ multiplex PCR. The sample contains 6,900 or so clones, under 85% of which appear only once. Source: PBMCs, taken before nivolumab (anti-PD-1) treatment. These receptors all come from a person aged 40-85 years with oral cavity squamous cell carcinoma. Each CDR3 is given with its conserved first and last residue. Each record gives: V gene, J gene, D gene, clone size, CDR3 protein, CDR3 DNA. A D gene is named only where the DNA matches it firmly. Only part of the rows carry a size: once, few, many, or a class if the clone is expanded.

TRBV10-3	TRBJ1-1	NA	NA	CAISGRGDTEAFF	TGTGCCATCAGTGGAAGAGGAGACACTGAAGCTTTCTTT
TRBV7-9	TRBJ2-7	NA	NA	CASSLPPQAAPGEQYF	TGTGCCAGCAGCTTACCCCCCCAGGCTGCCCCGGGAGAGCAGTACTTC
TRBV7-6	TRBJ1-5	NA	few	CASSLADGLGREGNQPQHF	TGTGCCAGCAGCTTAGCAGACGGGCTTGGCAGGGAGGGCAATCAGCCCCAGCATTTT
TRBV9	TRBJ1-1	NA	NA	CASSAPRGGDPNTEAFF	TGTGCCAGCAGCGCTCCCCGGGGGGGGGATCCGAACACTGAAGCTTTCTTT
TRBV6-4	TRBJ1-5	NA	NA	CASSDSPDQPQHF	TGTGCCAGCAGTGACTCACCCGATCAGCCCCAGCATTTT
TRBV5-1	TRBJ2-7	TRBD1	NA	CASSRDRTYEQYF	TGCGCCAGCAGCCGGGACAGAACCTACGAGCAGTACTTC
TRBV12-5	TRBJ2-2	NA	NA	CASGLDGNGELFF	TGTGCTAGTGGTTTGGATGGGAACGGGGAGCTGTTTTTT
TRBV7-9	TRBJ1-1	NA	NA	CASSLGAGKSAFF	TGTGCCAGCAGCTTAGGGGCAGGGAAGAGTGCTTTCTTT
TRBV28	TRBJ1-2	NA	NA	CASSSNQVGRGGYTF	TGTGCCAGCAGTTCAAATCAAGTGGGGCGCGGTGGCTACACCTTC
TRBV5-4	TRBJ1-2	NA	NA	CASSLVQARSYGYTF	TGTGCCAGCAGCTTGGTTCAGGCCCGTTCCTATGGCTACACCTTC
TRBV9	TRBJ1-3	NA	NA	CASSVGGRSGNTIYF	TGTGCCAGCAGCGTAGGAGGGAGATCTGGAAACACCATATATTTT
TRBV10-2	TRBJ1-4	TRBD1	NA	CASSPGQIATNEKLFF	TGCGCCAGCAGTCCGGGACAGATTGCAACTAATGAAAAACTGTTTTTT
TRBV11-2	TRBJ2-7	TRBD1	NA	CASSPRTGFSNEQYF	TGTGCCAGCAGCCCCCGGACAGGGTTTTCTAACGAGCAGTACTTC
TRBV27	TRBJ2-2	NA	NA	CASSQITGELFF	TGTGCCAGCAGTCAAATCACCGGGGAGCTGTTTTTT
TRBV10-2	TRBJ1-2	NA	NA	CASHQGDYGYTF	TGCGCCAGCCACCAGGGTGACTATGGCTACACCTTC
TRBV6-6	TRBJ1-2	NA	NA	CASSTDVNYGYTF	TGTGCCAGCAGTACGGACGTTAACTATGGCTACACCTTC